Presented here are 19 T cell receptor beta chains from one specimen sequenced in a study of T-cell reconstitution after alpha-beta-depleted transplantation in children. TCRbeta library construction was performed incorporating unique molecular identifiers. TCRdb ran MiXCR on the PCR reads and lists one entry per CDR3 protein. The table has hundreds of thousands of distinct CDR3 sequences, 13% seen once. This specimen was PBMCs, taken before TCRalphabeta/CD19-depleted stem cell transplant. These receptors were obtained from a girl aged 2 to 9 with congenital amegakaryocytic thrombocytopenia, due to receive a stem cell transplant.

This sequence joins TRBV28 and TRBJ2-5; no firm D call. Per germline, CDR1 MDHEN and CDR2 SYDVKM. With 2 bases removed from V and 7 bases from J, the gap between germline ends came to 14 bases. The CDR3 sequence is 14 residues long. CDR3 loop: CASSLKSTWVTQYF. CDR3 DNA sequence: TGTGCCAGCAGTTTAAAATCGACGTGGGTGACCCAGTACTTC.

This clonotype was detected many times. The chain carries TRBV20-1 and TRBJ2-2; D uncertain. The CDR3 is made up of 15 amino acids. The V gene lost 4 bases and the J gene lost 2 bases, with 14 bases spanning the gap. Germline lookup yields CDR1 DFQATT and CDR2 SNEGSKA (reference sequence). This chain's CDR3 is CSAMDATGNTGELFF. DNA for the CDR3: TGCAGTGCTATGGATGCAACGGGTAACACCGGGGAGCTGTTTTTT.

This clonotype was counted ten times or more. The chain uses TRBV6-5 and TRBJ1-2; D remains ambiguous. The CDR3 is made up of 14 amino acids. Germline V gene lookup returns CDR1 MNHEY and CDR2 SVGAGI. Trimming cost V 2 bases and J 5 bases, with 12 bases left between them. In DNA, the CDR3 is TGTGCCAGCAGTTACCTGGCAGCGGGGTATGGCTACACCTTC. Protein product: CASSYLAAGYGYTF.

This clonotype was picked up many times. V usage is TRBV25-1 and J usage is TRBJ2-7; 10 bases align to TRBD2. After removal of 3 bases from V and 3 bases from J, the junction contained 8 bases not matched to a gene. This CDR3 spans 16 amino acids. Germline V lookup: CDR1 MGHDK, CDR2 SYGVNS. The CDR3 nucleotides are TGTGCCAGCAGTGACTTCGGCCTAGCGGGAGTCTACGAGCAGTACTTC. Translated, it gives CASSDFGLAGVYEQYF.

In this sample, this clonotype turned up many times. The V and J genes are TRBV28 and TRBJ2-5; no clear D. In germline, CDR1 is MDHEN, CDR2 SYDVKM. V lost 6 bases and J lost 0, with 11 bases in between. The CDR3 spans 14 residues. CDR3 bases: TGTGCCAGCAGATCGGTCCTGTACCAAGAGACCCAGTACTTC. Residues: CASRSVLYQETQYF.

This clonotype was detected many times. The rearrangement links TRBV28 to TRBJ1-2; no clear D. V lost 6 bases, J lost 3 bases, and 17 bases lay in between. CDR1 MDHEN and CDR2 SYDVKM come from the germline V gene. The CDR3 has 15 amino acids. The CDR3 nucleotides read TGTGCCAGCAGCCGCCGGATGGGTCTCCACTATGGCTACACCTTC. This encodes CASSRRMGLHYGYTF.

This clonotype was recorded at least ten times. The chain uses TRBV20-1 and TRBJ2-1, with 7 bases aligning to TRBD2. The CDR3 totals 13 residues. Per the germline V gene, CDR1 is DFQATT and CDR2 is SNEGSKA (reference sequence). V shed 5 bases, J shed 8 bases, and the junction held 9 bases outside the gene matches. The CDR3 loop reads CSAFRDYEYEQFF. DNA of the CDR3: TGCAGTGCTTTCCGGGACTACGAATATGAGCAGTTCTTC.

In this sample, this clonotype turned up a few times. The chain links TRBV28 to TRBJ2-3; 11 bases map to TRBD2. Trimming took 9 bases from V and 3 from J; bases not matched to a gene: 11. CDR1 and CDR2 (germline): MDHEN, SYDVKM. The CDR3 is 16 residues long. The CDR3: CASRPVSGRATDTQYF. The CDR3 DNA sequence: TGTGCCAGTCGTCCAGTTAGCGGGAGGGCAACAGATACGCAGTATTTT.

This clonotype was observed a handful of times. V is TRBV14 and J is TRBJ2-1, with 13 bases that match TRBD2. Trimming at V came to 1 base and at J to 7 bases, leaving 1 base not matched to a gene. Germline lookup yields CDR1 SGHDN and CDR2 FVKESK. The CDR3 contains 15 residues. The CDR3 region has the DNA TGTGCCAGCAGCCAAGCGACTAGCGGGAGGAATGAGCAGTTCTTC. Protein: CASSQATSGRNEQFF.

In its sample, this clonotype was seen many times. This rearrangement joins TRBV5-1 to TRBJ2-1, with D hard to call. Per the germline V gene, CDR1 is SGHRS and CDR2 is YFSETQ. With 4 bases removed from V and 5 bases from J, the gap between germline ends came to 16 bases. CDR3 length: 15 amino acids. The CDR3 loop reads CASSPPTLSNNEQFF. The CDR3 DNA sequence: TGCGCCAGCAGCCCCCCAACCCTTTCAAACAATGAGCAGTTCTTC.

In its sample, this clonotype was seen many times. This chain joins TRBV20-1 and TRBJ2-3, with 9 bases fitting TRBD2. The germline V gene has CDR1 DFQATT and CDR2 SNEGSKA (reference sequence). The V gene end was trimmed by 5 bases and the J gene end by 0 bases; junction bases not matched to a gene: 3. The CDR3 is made up of 14 amino acids. Here the CDR3 DNA reads TGCAGTGCTGGACTAGCGACGAGCACAGATACGCAGTATTTT. It codes for CSAGLATSTDTQYF.

This clonotype was picked up many times. CDR3 protein: CSVPGQLYEQYF. DNA of the CDR3: TGCAGTGTCCCCGGACAATTATACGAGCAGTACTTC. The rearrangement uses TRBV20-1 and TRBJ2-7, with D maybe TRBD1 (5 bases). CDR3 length: 12 amino acids. The germline V and J ends were trimmed by 7 bases and 4 bases, with 14 bases remaining between them. The germline V gene encodes CDR1 DFQATT and CDR2 SNEGSKA (reference sequence).

Many counts were recorded for this clonotype. The chain carries TRBV6-1 and TRBJ2-2; D is ambiguous. CDR3 length: 14 amino acids. Germline lookup yields CDR1 MNHNS and CDR2 SASEGT. Trimming pared 6 bases from V and 4 bases from J, leaving 12 bases between. The CDR3 loop is CASRPELVTGELFF. The CDR3 DNA is TGTGCCAGCAGGCCGGAGTTGGTCACCGGGGAGCTGTTTTTT.

This clonotype appeared a few times. This chain links TRBV7-9 with TRBJ1-1; D is unresolved. V dropped 7 bases and J dropped 5 bases, with 14 bases sitting between them. CDR3 length: 13 amino acids. Germline values: CDR1 SEHNR, CDR2 FQNEAQ (reference sequence). In DNA, the CDR3 is TGTGCCAGCATTGGTTTCGGGGAGACTGAAGCTTTCTTT. Amino acids: CASIGFGETEAFF. The whole variable domain, filled in from reference TRBV7-9 and TRBJ1-1, reads DTGVSQNPRHKITKRGQNVTFRCDPISEHNRLYWYRQTLGQGPEFLTYFQNEAQLEKSRLLSDRFSAERPKGSFSTLEIQRTEQGDSAMYLCASIGFGETEAFFGQGTRLTVV.

This clonotype is a singleton in its sample. V gene TRBV7-8 combines with J gene TRBJ2-7; maybe TRBD2 (6 bases). Germline CDR1 SGHVS, CDR2 FQNEAQ. CDR3 length equals 14 residues. The ends were cut back, 2 bases at V and 2 bases at J, with 10 bases in the middle. Here the CDR3 reads CASSLSTGAYEQYF. CDR3 nucleotide sequence: TGTGCCAGCAGCTTATCTACGGGGGCCTACGAGCAGTACTTC.

The V call is TRBV5-1, the J call TRBJ2-7; the match to TRBD2 covers 7 bases. The CDR3 contains 14 residues. Germline assignment: CDR1 SGHRS and CDR2 YFSETQ. V lost 5 bases and J lost 6; bases outside the gene matches: 11. CDR3 sequence (DNA): TGCGCCAGCAGTTTCACCGGGACTACTCCCGAGCAGTACTTC. It specifies CASSFTGTTPEQYF.

This clonotype appeared many times. The chain recombines TRBV5-1 with TRBJ2-5; possible D gene TRBD1, 5 bases. This CDR3 comprises 14 residues. Trimming took off 6 bases at V and 2 bases at J, with 14 bases between the two ends. Germline V gene data show CDR1 as SGHRS and CDR2 as YFSETQ. CDR3 protein: CASTHRQSQETQYF. DNA for the CDR3: TGCGCCAGCACCCATAGACAGTCGCAAGAGACCCAGTACTTC.

This clonotype showed up just a few times. The chain joins TRBV29-1 to TRBJ2-1; D unresolved. Germline values: CDR1 SQVTM, CDR2 ANQGSEA. This CDR3 is built from 10 residues. V was cut by 4 bases and J by 9 bases, with 7 bases left in between. The CDR3 DNA reads TGCAGCGTTGGGGGATTTGAGCAGTTCTTC. Translating it yields CSVGGFEQFF.

CDR3 amino acids: CASSLAMGQGLEQFF. For the CDR3, the DNA is TGCGCCAGCAGCTTGGCTATGGGTCAGGGTCTGGAGCAGTTCTTC. The V and J genes are TRBV5-1 and TRBJ2-1, with D possibly TRBD1 on 5 matching bases. Germline CDR1 and CDR2: SGHRS and YFSETQ. The CDR3 loop spans 15 amino acids. V was clipped by 0 bases and J by 10 bases, with 17 bases between them.